This entry lists 24 T cell receptor beta chains sequenced from one sample in a study of CXCR3-negative and CXCR3-positive naive CD8 T cells. The study made its TRB cDNA libraries by 5' RACE, adding UMI labels. After re-calling the 5' RACE reads, TCRdb lists one entry per CDR3 protein, DNA absent. Listed are roughly 30,000 distinct CDR3 sequences; approximately 10% falls within the top ten. The sample was memory CD8+ T cells from blood. All receptors come from a human donor in good health. Some clones in this sample may be carry-over from other donors' samples.

This sequence joins TRBV12-3 or TRBV12-4 and TRBJ2-2; TCRdb returns TRBD2, unconfirmable since there is no DNA. CDR3 size: 19 residues. The chain's CDR3 is CASTARNSAGPLNTGELFF.

The V call is TRBV7-9, the J call TRBJ2-6; TCRdb proposes TRBD2, but this gene call is untestable without DNA. In germline, CDR1 is SEHNR, CDR2 FQNEAQ (reference sequence). This CDR3 has 18 residues. The CDR3 sequence: CASSFTSGGSSGANVLTF. Full variable domain (missing parts from reference TRBV7-9 and TRBJ2-6): DTGVSQNPRHKITKRGQNVTFRCDPISEHNRLYWYRQTLGQGPEFLTYFQNEAQLEKSRLLSDRFSAERPKGSFSTLEIQRTEQGDSAMYLCASSFTSGGSSGANVLTFGAGSRLTVL.

This rearrangement joins TRBV6-5 to TRBJ1-4. CDR1 is MNHEY, CDR2 SVGAGI, per germline. This CDR3 spans 16 amino acids. The CDR3 region is CASSPSSSATNEKLFF.

This chain connects TRBV7-6 to TRBJ2-3; TCRdb gives TRBD1 as the D gene, but with no DNA this cannot be confirmed. CDR3 size: 14 residues. Per germline, CDR1 SGHVS and CDR2 FNYEAQ. This chain's CDR3 is CASSAQGGTDTQYF.

The gene calls are TRBV6-4 and TRBJ1-1; TCRdb proposes TRBD1, but this gene call is untestable without DNA. The length of the CDR3 is 14 residues. The germline gives CDR1 MRHNA, CDR2 SNTAGT. CDR3 sequence reads: CASSPGTANTEAFF.

This chain uses TRBV28 with TRBJ2-3; TCRdb's D gene call, TRBD1, goes unchecked for lack of DNA. Germline-derived CDR1 and CDR2 are MDHEN and SYDVKM. The CDR3 has 14 amino acids. The CDR3 loop reads CASSLGGVTDTQYF.

This chain connects TRBV7-9 to TRBJ1-5; TCRdb selects TRBD1, and the lack of DNA leaves this call unchecked. Germline V gene data show CDR1 as SEHNR and CDR2 as FQNEAQ (reference sequence). This CDR3 is built from 13 residues. Here the CDR3 reads CASAPDSDQPQHF.

The V call is TRBV3-1, the J call TRBJ2-1. The V gene's germline CDR1 is LGHDT and CDR2 YNNKEL (reference sequence). There are 15 residues in the CDR3. CDR3 residues: CASSLSGGSYNEQFF.

The genes are TRBV29-1 and TRBJ2-7. There are 11 residues in the CDR3. Germline CDR1 is SQVTM and CDR2 is ANQGSEA. The CDR3 loop reads CSVGVGREQYF.

This sequence joins TRBV20-1 and TRBJ2-7. The germline V gene has CDR1 DFQATT and CDR2 SNEGSKA (reference sequence). The CDR3 is 11 residues long. CDR3 amino acids: CSARDSYEQYF.

The genes are TRBV21-1 and TRBJ1-1; TCRdb designates TRBD1, a call that cannot be tested without DNA. TRBV21-1 is annotated as a pseudogene. CDR3 length: 16 amino acids. CDR3 sequence: CASSKYQGVVGTEAFF.

The chain employs TRBV29-1 and TRBJ2-7; TCRdb names TRBD1, which stays unverified in the absence of DNA. Germline loops: CDR1 SQVTM, CDR2 ANQGSEA. CDR3 size: 14 residues. The CDR3 is CSVRGQKTSYEQYF.

This chain uses TRBV20-1 with TRBJ2-1; the TCRdb call, TRBD1, lacks DNA for checking. The CDR3 consists of 13 residues. The germline gives CDR1 DFQATT, CDR2 SNEGSKA (reference sequence). CDR3: CSARQGGAHEQFF.

The chain recombines TRBV20-1 with TRBJ1-1. Per germline, CDR1 DFQATT and CDR2 SNEGSKA (reference sequence). The CDR3 is made up of 12 amino acids. The CDR3 protein is CSARVSVTEAFF.

The chain combines TRBV14 with TRBJ2-4; the TRBD2 assignment by TCRdb is unverifiable without DNA. The CDR3 extends over 16 amino acids. The germline CDR1 and CDR2 sequences are SGHDN and FVKESK. CDR3 residues: CASSQATGALKNIQYF. Full variable domain (outside the CDR3, taken from reference TRBV14 and TRBJ2-4): EAGVTQFPSHSVIEKGQTVTLRCDPISGHDNLYWYRRVMGKEIKFLLHFVKESKQDESGMPNNRFLAERTGGTYSTLKVQPAELEDSGVYFCASSQATGALKNIQYFGAGTRLSVL.

This chain joins TRBV4-3 and TRBJ2-1; TCRdb calls TRBD1, which cannot be checked without DNA. CDR3 length equals 18 residues. CDR1 LGHNA and CDR2 YSLEER come from the germline V gene. CDR3 sequence: CASSQDRVGKGSYNEQFF.

The chain couples TRBV4-3 to TRBJ2-6; absent DNA, TCRdb's TRBD1 call cannot be checked. The germline V gene encodes CDR1 LGHNA and CDR2 YSLEER. This CDR3 comprises 16 residues. The CDR3 sequence: CASSQSRETGANVLTF.

The chain couples TRBV25-1 to TRBJ1-2. The germline V gene encodes CDR1 MGHDK and CDR2 SYGVNS. The CDR3 sequence is 12 residues long. The CDR3: CASSGAPPGYTF.

This chain connects TRBV29-1 to TRBJ2-1. The CDR3 totals 11 residues. The V gene's germline CDR1 is SQVTM and CDR2 ANQGSEA. The CDR3 protein is CSAEGGHEQFF.

The V call is TRBV21-1, the J call TRBJ1-6. TRBV21-1 is an annotated pseudogene. The CDR3 runs to 16 residues. CDR3 sequence reads: CASSKNCTADNSPLHF.

The gene calls are TRBV14 and TRBJ2-7; TCRdb lists TRBD1, though no DNA is available to test this call. CDR3 length: 15 amino acids. Germline V gene lookup returns CDR1 SGHDN and CDR2 FVKESK. The CDR3 loop reads CASSQGWAGTYEQYF.

This rearrangement joins TRBV12-3 or TRBV12-4 to TRBJ2-5; TCRdb lists TRBD2, though no DNA is available to test this call. This CDR3 has 16 amino acids. The CDR3: CASSSSGTSVKETQYF.

The genes are TRBV4-3 and TRBJ2-7; checking the TCRdb D call of TRBD1 is not possible without DNA. The CDR3 is made up of 16 amino acids. Germline V gene data show CDR1 as LGHNA and CDR2 as YSLEER. CDR3 region: CASSQDAGTGAHEQYF.

This chain joins TRBV5-1 and TRBJ2-1; checking the TCRdb D call of TRBD1 is not possible without DNA. Looked up from germline, CDR1 is SGHRS and CDR2 is YFSETQ. The CDR3 covers 16 residues. This chain's CDR3 is CASSHGFRDSHNEKFF. The whole variable domain, remainder taken from reference TRBV5-1 and TRBJ2-1, is KAGVTQTPRYLIKTRGQQVTLSCSPISGHRSVSWYQQTPGQGLQFLFEYFSETQRNKGNFPGRFSGRQFSNSRSEMNVSTLELGDSALYLCASSHGFRDSHNEKFFGPGTRLTVL.